This TCR beta chain was observed in a study of cytomegalovirus exposure and HLA in healthy donors. Notes on this clone: Antigen: not known.

PCR employed 60 Vbeta and 13 Jbeta primers. Only in-frame clones appear in the TCRdb table, and some are missing; sequencing was by immunoSEQ multiplex PCR. This sample has under 200,000 clones, with 60% to 80% found just once. Study-wide results and limits: What a later analysis showed was that several of the most significant clusters appeared linked to common viral pathogens. Later analysis associated a missense DCLRE1C variant with TCR beta V- and J-gene trimming. Across all donors, roughly uniform sequencing depth was an assumption of the presence/absence analyses.

The CDR3 runs 14 residues. After removal of 4 bases from V and 5 bases from J, the junction contained 8 bases not matched to a gene. The V gene's germline CDR1 is SGDLS and CDR2 YYNGEE. Healthy bone marrow donors made up the cohort. The TCR was taken from a man in his fifties or sixties in good health and CMV-seronegative. The chain joins TRBV9 to TRBJ2-7; 8 bases line up with TRBD2. What was sequenced was PBMCs. The CDR3 coding sequence is TGTGCCAGCAGCTTAACCGGGACTAGAGACGAGCAGTACTTC. Its protein is CASSLTGTRDEQYF.